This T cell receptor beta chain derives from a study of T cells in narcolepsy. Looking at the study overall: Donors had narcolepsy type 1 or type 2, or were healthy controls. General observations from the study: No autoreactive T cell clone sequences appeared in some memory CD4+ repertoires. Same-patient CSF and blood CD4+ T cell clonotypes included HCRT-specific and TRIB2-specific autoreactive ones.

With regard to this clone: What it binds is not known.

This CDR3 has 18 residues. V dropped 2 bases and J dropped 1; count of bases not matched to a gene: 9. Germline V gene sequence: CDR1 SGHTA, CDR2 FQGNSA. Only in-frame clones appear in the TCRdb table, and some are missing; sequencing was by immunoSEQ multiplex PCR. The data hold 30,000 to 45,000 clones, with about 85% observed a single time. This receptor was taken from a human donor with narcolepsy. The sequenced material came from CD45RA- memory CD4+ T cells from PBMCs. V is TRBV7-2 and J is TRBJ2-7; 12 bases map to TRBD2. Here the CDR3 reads CASSLIPLTSGGSYEQYF. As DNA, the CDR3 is TGTGCCAGCAGCTTAATCCCCTTGACTAGCGGGGGATCCTACGAGCAGTACTTC.